Given below is one T cell receptor beta chain in context. The sample belongs to a study of T cells in Graves' hyperthyroidism and ophthalmopathy. TCR beta CDR3 sequences were amplified from RNA transcripts. During a first-round RT-PCR of the TCR CDR3, the HTBI primer set was used. One entry per CDR3 protein results from TCRdb running MiXCR on the multiplex PCR reads. The sample contains fewer than 450,000 distinct CDR3 sequences, about 18% of which appear only once. Trimming cost V 6 bases and J 7 bases, with 16 bases left between them. This CDR3 is built from 14 residues. This chain connects TRBV12-3 or TRBV12-4 to TRBJ1-5; D gene unclear. The clonotype originates from a woman younger than 45 with Graves' hyperthyroidism that later progressed to Graves' ophthalmopathy. Source material: blood. Here the CDR3 DNA reads TGTGCCAGCAGCTGGGATACGGAGGTCCAGCCCCAGCATTTT. Amino acids: CASSWDTEVQPQHF.